Shown below are 32 T cell receptor beta chains from a single sample sequenced in a study of blood T cells in healthy people across ages. A J-beta primer mix and a sample-barcoded 5' primer were used in a second PCR of roughly 6 to 11 cycles. Via MiXCR, TCRdb re-called the 5' RACE reads, giving one row per CDR3 protein. The table includes 540,000 or so distinct CDR3 sequences, less than 25% detected once. This sample also appeared in a second study, on T cells of mothers and their children.

The source material was blood. The receptor set was obtained from a boy between 10 and 17 years old in good health.

This clonotype was observed a handful of times. V and J are TRBV7-2 and TRBJ2-5; D perhaps matches TRBD2 (6 bases). The CDR3 sequence is 13 residues long. The V end was cut by 10 bases, the J end by 7 bases, with 19 bases between. CDR1 SGHTA and CDR2 FQGNSA come from the germline V gene. The CDR3: CANARTFGGTQYF. The DNA of the CDR3 is TGTGCCAATGCACGCACCTTCGGGGGGACCCAGTACTTC.

J is TRBJ2-4 and V is TRBV28; D is uncertain. This CDR3 has 14 residues. Per the germline V gene, CDR1 is MDHEN and CDR2 is SYDVKM. Trimming shortened V by 10 bases and J by 2 bases, and 15 bases separated the two germline ends. CDR3 bases: TGTGCCACTCGGCTGGGAAGTCCCAAAAACATTCAGTACTTC. Amino acids: CATRLGSPKNIQYF.

The rearrangement links TRBV9 to TRBJ2-1; 11 bases are a match to TRBD1. Germline V gene sequence: CDR1 SGDLS, CDR2 YYNGEE. The CDR3 spans 16 residues. Trimming cost V 4 bases and J 7 bases; bases outside gene matches: 10. CDR3: CASSPPPGTGGNEQFF. CDR3 nucleotides: TGTGCCAGCAGCCCTCCCCCCGGGACAGGGGGGAATGAGCAGTTCTTC. The full variable domain, with the rest looked up from reference TRBV9 and TRBJ2-1, is DSGVTQTPKHLITATGQRVTLRCSPRSGDLSVYWYQQSLDQGLQFLIQYYNGEERAKGNILERFSAQQFPDLHSELNLSSLELGDSALYFCASSPPPGTGGNEQFFGPGTRLTVL.

This clonotype was found a few times. V and J are TRBV29-1 and TRBJ2-1; D is possibly TRBD1 (5 bases). The V end was cut by 5 bases, the J end by 6 bases, with 11 bases between. In germline, CDR1 is SQVTM, CDR2 ANQGSEA. This CDR3 comprises 12 residues. The CDR3 bases are TGCAGCGTTCAGGGAAATGTCAATGAGCAGTTCTTC. This sequence encodes CSVQGNVNEQFF.

For the CDR3, the DNA is TGTGCCAGCACCCCCCGGTCGGCTTTATCCTACAATGAGCAGTTCTTC. It yields the protein CASTPRSALSYNEQFF. This chain joins TRBV7-9 and TRBJ2-1; unclear D gene. V was trimmed by 7 bases and J by 1 base, leaving 17 bases between them. Germline V lookup: CDR1 SEHNR, CDR2 FQNEAQ (reference sequence). The CDR3 totals 16 residues.

This clonotype was recorded many times. The chain is built from TRBV28 and TRBJ2-5; no clear D gene. Trimming shortened V by 3 bases and J by 1 base, and 6 bases separated the two germline ends. This CDR3 spans 13 amino acids. Per the germline V gene, CDR1 is MDHEN and CDR2 is SYDVKM. The CDR3 DNA is TGTGCCAGCAGTTTGCCAGTCCAAGAGACCCAGTACTTC. Residues: CASSLPVQETQYF.

The chain links TRBV7-9 to TRBJ2-7, with D unresolved. With 7 bases removed from V and 5 bases from J, the gap between germline ends came to 9 bases. The CDR3 extends over 11 amino acids. Germline CDR1 reads SEHNR; CDR2 reads FQNEAQ (reference sequence). CDR3 region: CASTYLDEQYF. CDR3 DNA sequence: TGTGCCAGCACGTACTTGGACGAGCAGTACTTC.

This clonotype was counted between two and nine times. The chain combines TRBV20-1 with TRBJ2-5, with 10 nucleotides matching TRBD1. This CDR3 contains 13 residues. The V gene's germline CDR1 is DFQATT and CDR2 SNEGSKA (reference sequence). The V and J ends lost 6 bases and 5 bases, in that order; junction bases with no gene match: 6. In nucleotides, the CDR3 is TGCAGTGCCCGACAGGGGGCCCGCGAGACCCAGTACTTC. Translation gives CSARQGARETQYF.

V usage is TRBV4-2 and J usage is TRBJ2-7; 9 nucleotides line up with TRBD2. Per the germline V gene, CDR1 is LGHNA and CDR2 is YNFKEQ. The ends lost 0 bases at V and 0 bases at J; junction bases unmatched: 9. The CDR3 consists of 18 residues. Here the CDR3 DNA reads TGTGCCAGCAGCCAAGAGGGTAGCGGGAGTTTTAGCTCCTACGAGCAGTACTTC. Translated: CASSQEGSGSFSSYEQYF.

V is TRBV29-1 and J is TRBJ2-7; tentatively, D is TRBD1 or TRBD2 (7 bases each). Germline V lookup: CDR1 SQVTM, CDR2 ANQGSEA. Trimming took 6 bases from V and 3 from J, leaving 15 bases between them. The CDR3 runs to 13 residues. The chain's CDR3 is CSVEQGGYYEQYF. The CDR3 nucleotides read TGCAGCGTCGAGCAGGGGGGGTACTACGAGCAGTACTTC.

This clonotype showed up just a few times. The chain carries TRBV6-5 and TRBJ2-1, with TRBD2 matching over 11 bases. Unmatched junction bases numbered 4, after V lost 0 bases and J lost 9 bases. The CDR3 spans 15 residues. Germline CDR1 and CDR2: MNHEY and SVGAGI. The CDR3: CASSYSTSGVGEQFF. As DNA, the CDR3 is TGTGCCAGCAGTTACTCGACTAGCGGGGTCGGTGAGCAGTTCTTC.

The chain carries TRBV5-1 and TRBJ1-1, with 12 bases that match TRBD1. V dropped 0 bases and J dropped 5; count of bases not matched to a gene: 2. The CDR3 length is 15 residues. CDR1 and CDR2 (germline): SGHRS, YFSETQ. CDR3 sequence: CASSLAGQGATEAFF. The CDR3, as DNA: TGCGCCAGCAGCTTGGCGGGACAGGGGGCAACTGAAGCTTTCTTT.

This clonotype was detected only a few times. The rearrangement links TRBV6-2 or TRBV6-3 to TRBJ2-5; the match to TRBD2 covers 8 bases. After removal of 7 bases from V and 4 bases from J, the junction contained 2 bases not matched to a gene. CDR3 length: 12 residues. Germline values: CDR1 MNHEY, CDR2 SVGEGT. For the CDR3, the DNA is TGTGCCAGCACGGGGGGGAGAGAGACCCAGTACTTC. It codes for CASTGGRETQYF.

This clonotype was counted between two and nine times. This chain links TRBV5-1 with TRBJ1-1; D uncertain. The CDR3 is made up of 13 amino acids. The V gene lost 5 bases and the J gene lost 3 bases, with 11 bases spanning the gap. Germline V gene lookup returns CDR1 SGHRS and CDR2 YFSETQ. The CDR3 DNA follows: TGCGCCAGCAGACCGCCAGAGGACACTGAAGCTTTCTTT. This encodes CASRPPEDTEAFF.

This clonotype showed up just a few times. This chain uses TRBV29-1 with TRBJ2-1, with 10 bases that match TRBD2. Germline V gene lookup returns CDR1 SQVTM and CDR2 ANQGSEA. The V gene end was trimmed by 7 bases and the J gene end by 4 bases; junction bases not matched to a gene: 7. CDR3 length: 14 residues. The CDR3 sequence is CSGQREGIYNEQFF. The CDR3 DNA sequence: TGCAGCGGACAGCGGGAGGGTATATACAATGAGCAGTTCTTC.

The V and J genes are TRBV27 and TRBJ1-4; perhaps TRBD1 as D (5 bases). Trimming stripped 1 base from V and 4 bases from J, with 7 bases between. The CDR3 is 14 amino acids. Germline assignment: CDR1 MNHEY and CDR2 SMNVEV (reference sequence). CDR3 DNA: TGTGCCAGCAGTTTATGGGGGGTTAATGAAAAACTGTTTTTT. The encoded protein is CASSLWGVNEKLFF.

V and J are TRBV10-3 and TRBJ2-2, with TRBD2 matching 14 bases. Germline loops: CDR1 ENHRY, CDR2 SYGVKD. Trimming cost V 7 bases and J 6 bases; bases outside gene matches: 10. CDR3 length: 17 amino acids. Here the CDR3 reads CAIIGTSGSSVPGELFF. DNA of the CDR3: TGTGCCATCATCGGGACTAGCGGGAGTTCGGTTCCCGGGGAGCTGTTTTTT.

The rearrangement uses TRBV24-1 and TRBJ2-3; D not resolved. Germline CDR1 and CDR2: KGHDR and SFDVKD. V lost 4 bases and J 4 bases, leaving 11 bases between the germline ends. This CDR3 is 14 amino acids long. CDR3 coding DNA: TGTGCCACCAGTGACACCCCCTCGCCAGATACGCAGTATTTT. The encoded protein is CATSDTPSPDTQYF.

This clonotype was seen more than once but under ten times. This chain links TRBV4-1 with TRBJ2-1; D may correspond to TRBD1 or TRBD2 (6 bases each). The CDR3 loop spans 14 amino acids. Germline V gene sequence: CDR1 MGHRA, CDR2 YSYEKL. Trimming stripped 3 bases from V and 8 bases from J, with 14 bases between. The CDR3 DNA follows: TGCGCCAGCAGCCACCAGGGGAGGTCCTATGAGCAGTTCTTC. The encoded protein is CASSHQGRSYEQFF.

There are many counts of this clonotype. The V gene is TRBV10-3, the J gene TRBJ2-5; either TRBD1 or TRBD2 may fit D (5 bases each). With 6 bases removed from V and 7 bases from J, the gap between germline ends came to 15 bases. The germline gives CDR1 ENHRY, CDR2 SYGVKD. The CDR3 sequence is 13 residues long. CDR3 in DNA: TGTGCCATCAGCCGGGACGAGCTGGGGACCCAGTACTTC. Amino acids: CAISRDELGTQYF.

This clonotype was seen a few times. The chain carries TRBV12-3 or TRBV12-4 and TRBJ2-1; D not certain. The length of the CDR3 is 13 residues. Trimming stripped 7 bases from V and 6 bases from J, with 13 bases between. This CDR3 reads CASTQALGNEQFF. CDR3 sequence (DNA): TGTGCCAGCACCCAGGCGTTAGGCAATGAGCAGTTCTTC.

The gene calls are TRBV7-2 and TRBJ1-1, with 7 bases matching TRBD1. V was clipped by 5 bases and J by 4 bases; unmatched bases: 7. Germline CDR1 and CDR2: SGHTA and FQGNSA. The length of the CDR3 is 14 residues. CDR3: CASSITGVVTEAFF. CDR3 coding DNA: TGTGCCAGCAGCATAACAGGGGTGGTCACTGAAGCTTTCTTT.

The chain combines TRBV7-3 with TRBJ1-1; perhaps TRBD1 as D (6 bases). The CDR3 spans 13 residues. Trimming removed 5 bases at V and 1 base at J, with 8 bases between. Germline CDR1 reads SGHTA; CDR2 reads FQGTGA. CDR3 residues: CASSKQGNTEAFF. The CDR3 nucleotides read TGTGCCAGCAGCAAACAGGGGAACACTGAAGCTTTCTTT.

This chain connects TRBV28 to TRBJ2-5; TRBD1 matches 7 bases. The J call may not be correct, given that the DNA end is closer to TRBJ2-7. The CDR3 runs to 13 residues. Germline V gives CDR1 MDHEN, CDR2 SYDVKM. The CDR3 sequence: CASSSGQMNEQYF. DNA of the CDR3: TGTGCCAGCAGTTCGGGACAGATGAACGAGCAGTACTTC.

This sequence joins TRBV20-1 and TRBJ1-2; no firm D call. Trimming took 4 bases from V and 0 from J, leaving 21 bases between them. Germline V gene sequence: CDR1 DFQATT, CDR2 SNEGSKA (reference sequence). The CDR3 consists of 17 residues. The CDR3 DNA reads as TGCAGTGCTATTCGGAGGGATGGGAAGGGATCTAACTATGGCTACACCTTC. Its protein product is CSAIRRDGKGSNYGYTF.

This clonotype was observed once. This chain links TRBV6-4 with TRBJ2-3; 11 positions match TRBD2. This CDR3 has 15 amino acids. V was pared by 6 bases and J by 4 bases, with 6 bases of the junction left unmatched. Germline V gene sequence: CDR1 MRHNA, CDR2 SNTAGT. As DNA, the CDR3 is TGTGCCAGCAGCGCGACTAGCGGGGCGGCAGATACGCAGTATTTT. Translated, it gives CASSATSGAADTQYF.

This clonotype was seen more than once but under ten times. The chain combines TRBV9 with TRBJ1-4, with D possibly TRBD1 on 5 matching bases. CDR1 is SGDLS and CDR2 is YYNGEE in the germline V gene. There are 16 residues in the CDR3. Trimming pared 3 bases from V and 5 bases from J, leaving 17 bases between. CDR3 loop: CASSAQPGTANEKLFF. CDR3 in DNA: TGTGCCAGCAGCGCCCAACCGGGGACTGCGAATGAAAAACTGTTTTTT.

This sequence joins TRBV27 and TRBJ2-4; 9 nucleotides line up with TRBD1. With 6 bases clipped from V and 0 bases from J, the junction kept 9 bases outside the gene matches. Germline V gene sequence: CDR1 MNHEY, CDR2 SMNVEV (reference sequence). There are 17 residues in the CDR3. In DNA, the CDR3 is TGTGCCAGCAGAACAGGGGGCGTGGGATTAGCCAAAAACATTCAGTACTTC. Protein: CASRTGGVGLAKNIQYF.

This clonotype came up a few times. One end of the junction fails to match germline, which may point to a read error. Here the CDR3 reads CASNERVDTGELFF. The CDR3 DNA sequence: TGTGCCAGTAATGAAAGGGTTGACACCGGGGAGCTGTTCTTT. The rearrangement links TRBV19 to TRBJ2-2; the D gene is possibly TRBD2 (5 bases). Germline V gene data show CDR1 as LNHDA and CDR2 as SQIVND (reference sequence). This CDR3 has 14 residues. The full variable domain, completed using reference TRBV19 and TRBJ2-2, is DGGITQSPKYLFRKEGQNVTLSCEQNLNHDAMYWYRQDPGQGLRLIYYSQIVNDFQKGDIAEGYSVSREKKESFPLTVTSAQKNPTAFYLCASNERVDTGELFFGEGSRLTVL.

This chain joins TRBV7-9 and TRBJ1-1, with D possibly matching TRBD1 (6 bases). The CDR3 runs to 14 residues. Trimming stripped 3 bases from V and 3 bases from J, with 11 bases between. Germline CDR1 SEHNR, CDR2 FQNEAQ (reference sequence). The CDR3 sequence: CASSLARQDTEAFF. CDR3 DNA sequence: TGTGCCAGCAGCTTGGCTCGACAGGACACTGAAGCTTTCTTT.

This clonotype appeared a few times. This chain connects TRBV20-1 to TRBJ1-1; 9 positions match TRBD1. V lost 5 bases and J lost 1; bases outside the gene matches: 5. The CDR3 covers 14 residues. Germline V gives CDR1 DFQATT, CDR2 SNEGSKA (reference sequence). CDR3 sequence: CSARPGQGNTEAFF. The CDR3 region has the DNA TGCAGTGCTCGTCCGGGACAGGGGAACACTGAAGCTTTCTTT.

The chain joins TRBV20-1 to TRBJ2-1; the D gene is possibly TRBD2 (6 bases). The V and J ends lost 3 bases and 7 bases respectively, with 19 bases between them. The germline gives CDR1 DFQATT, CDR2 SNEGSKA (reference sequence). The CDR3 runs 15 residues. This chain's CDR3 is CSASIGTPDLNEQFF. The CDR3 nucleotides are TGCAGTGCTAGTATTGGGACTCCAGACTTAAATGAGCAGTTCTTC.